The clone carrying this TCR beta chain has more than one count but fewer than ten. Only in-frame clones appear in the TCRdb table, and some are missing; sequencing was by immunoSEQ multiplex PCR. The repertoire has tens of thousands of clones, roughly 83% of them found once; the top ten carry 20% to 25%. This record belongs to a study of OX40 agonist ivuxolimab in advanced cancers. This receptor was identified in an adult with an advanced solid tumor such as melanoma, head and neck, liver or kidney cancer. The specimen was CD4+ or CD8+ T cells sorted from blood, collected in a trial of the OX40 agonist ivuxolimab.

The CDR3 nucleotides are TGTGCCAGCAGCCCCCCGGGACAGGGGGCAGGGGAGCAGTTCTTC. This translates into CASSPPGQGAGEQFF. V is TRBV7-9 and J is TRBJ2-1; 12 bases line up with TRBD1. The CDR3 extends over 15 amino acids. V was pared by 5 bases and J by 10 bases, with 9 bases of the junction left unmatched. Germline V lookup: CDR1 SEHNR, CDR2 FQNEAQ (reference sequence).